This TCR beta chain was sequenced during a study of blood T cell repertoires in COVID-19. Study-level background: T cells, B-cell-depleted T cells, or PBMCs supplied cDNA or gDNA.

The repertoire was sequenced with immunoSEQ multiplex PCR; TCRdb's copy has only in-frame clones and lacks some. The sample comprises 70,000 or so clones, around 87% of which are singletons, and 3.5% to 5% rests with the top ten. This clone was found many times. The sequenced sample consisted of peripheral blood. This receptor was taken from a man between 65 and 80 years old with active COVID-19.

The CDR3 loop reads CASSPAGTGDWPLHF. The CDR3 DNA reads TGTGCCAGCAGCCCTGCCGGGACAGGGGATTGGCCCCTCCACTTT. The chain carries TRBV5-4 and TRBJ1-6; 10 bases fit TRBD1. Germline V gene lookup returns CDR1 SGHNT and CDR2 YYREEE (reference sequence). The V segment lost 4 bases and the J segment 13 bases; nucleotides outside the gene matches: 11. The CDR3 runs to 15 residues.